These T cell receptor beta chains were read from a single sample in a study of breast tumors, draining lymph nodes, adjacent tissues. TCRdb ran MiXCR on the multiplex PCR reads and lists one entry per CDR3 protein. The sample yields fewer than 250,000 distinct CDR3 sequences, about 30% seen once. Sequencing was done on a sample of axillary lymph node tissue. These receptors came from a female donor with breast cancer. Some clones in this sample may be carry-over from other donors' samples. The CDR3 runs from the conserved cysteine through the conserved F or W.

v_call: TRBV19; cdr3_aa: CASSTTGGVGAFF
v_call: TRBV7-2; cdr3_aa: CASSCPGTSGTQVQPQHF
v_call: TRBV20-1; cdr3_aa: CSARRQGPGANVLTF
v_call: TRBV12-5; cdr3_aa: CASLFGQGSSRAYEQYF
v_call: TRBV28; cdr3_aa: CASSSTGVSYEQYF
v_call: TRBV19; cdr3_aa: CASSTLSGSSYNEQFF
v_call: TRBV5-1; cdr3_aa: CASSPTGLLLYNEQFF
v_call: TRBV24-1; cdr3_aa: CATSDPTVAVTDTQYF
v_call: TRBV10-3; cdr3_aa: CAIGGLADGDNEQFF
v_call: TRBV7-6; cdr3_aa: CASSQAGTGSYEQYF
v_call: TRBV27; cdr3_aa: CASSPRQGLEQPQHF
v_call: TRBV6-2/TRBV6-3; cdr3_aa: CASSHVSGGTDTQYF
v_call: TRBV25-1; cdr3_aa: CASSLNEETQYF
v_call: TRBV6-6; cdr3_aa: CASSYSGGSLAKNIQYF
v_call: TRBV24-1; cdr3_aa: CATSARSQGGGTQYF
v_call: TRBV19; cdr3_aa: CASSIGGGAYGYTF
v_call: TRBV5-1; cdr3_aa: CASGQGDSYNEQFF
v_call: TRBV3-1; cdr3_aa: CASSQEGLGGEKLFF
v_call: TRBV5-5; cdr3_aa: CASSATGGVPDTQYF
v_call: TRBV5-1; cdr3_aa: CASSLMGGEETQYF
v_call: TRBV5-6; cdr3_aa: CASSRTVAKNIRYF
v_call: TRBV11-2; cdr3_aa: CASSANRGRGTEAFF
v_call: TRBV10-3; cdr3_aa: CAISESTALNSPLHF
v_call: TRBV6-6; cdr3_aa: CASSHGGGEGDTQYF
v_call: TRBV5-8; cdr3_aa: CASSNRLAGHNEQFF
v_call: TRBV25-1; cdr3_aa: CASTDVASGSQETQYF
v_call: TRBV7-3; cdr3_aa: CASSPGGGFQYF
v_call: TRBV5-1; cdr3_aa: CASSLDADEKLFF
v_call: TRBV5-1; cdr3_aa: CASSVDSSNQPQHF
v_call: TRBV20-1; cdr3_aa: CRWEGEFGTQYF
v_call: TRBV25-1; cdr3_aa: CAVQVGETQYF
v_call: TRBV6-1; cdr3_aa: CASNLGPGSYEQYF
v_call: TRBV7-9; cdr3_aa: CASSLDLAGGPAKNIQYF
v_call: TRBV19; cdr3_aa: CASSITGTGVEQYF
v_call: TRBV20-1; cdr3_aa: CSARDLGTGQVEETQYF
v_call: TRBV6-5; cdr3_aa: CASSASGLGLRNEQFF
v_call: TRBV9; cdr3_aa: CASSVDWGRMDSPLHF
v_call: TRBV7-9; cdr3_aa: CASSQTSGRAVSETQYF
v_call: TRBV29-1; cdr3_aa: CSVEVGGGRYEQYF
v_call: TRBV9; cdr3_aa: CASASGGGVSSYTEQFF
v_call: TRBV2; cdr3_aa: CASSAQVSYEQYF
v_call: TRBV25-1; cdr3_aa: CAEETSGQETQYF
v_call: TRBV20-1; cdr3_aa: CSALGAGGYNETQYF
v_call: TRBV14; cdr3_aa: CASSPGFRSREQSFGPGNQPQHF
v_call: TRBV7-9; cdr3_aa: CASSPAGTYEQYF
v_call: TRBV7-2; cdr3_aa: CASTHTGTSVFNEQFF
v_call: TRBV2; cdr3_aa: CASSEAGTTNEKLFF
v_call: TRBV7-6; cdr3_aa: CAQQGEVEQYF
v_call: TRBV15; cdr3_aa: CATSRYGTGAMNTEAFF
v_call: TRBV3-1; cdr3_aa: CASSQGAGELFF
v_call: TRBV6-5; cdr3_aa: CASSYSRVNKNYGYTF
v_call: TRBV9; cdr3_aa: CASSGSGISYNEQFF